The rows below give T cell receptor beta chains drawn from one sample of a study of spatial heterogeneity in lung cancer. TCRdb re-called the 5' RACE reads with MiXCR, one entry per CDR3 protein. In the table there are tens of thousands of distinct CDR3 sequences, approximately 21% of which are singletons. Sequences were derived from PBMCs, sampled at surgery. Receptors were obtained from a male donor with early-stage non-small cell lung cancer. CDR3s leave out the opening cysteine and the closing phenylalanine or tryptophan. A D gene is named only where the DNA matches it firmly.

>TRBD2|11|TRBV14|TRBJ2-7
ASSRAGGTEQY
>TRBD1|12|TRBV18|TRBJ1-2
ASSSDRAKYGYT
>TRBD1|13|TRBV2|TRBJ1-1
ASSPMTGVGTEAF
>TRBD2|14|TRBV11-2|TRBJ2-5
ASTQPLAGALETQY
>.|13|TRBV5-1|TRBJ2-3
ASSLTTPGADTQY
>.|12|TRBV12-3/TRBV12-4|TRBJ2-2
ASSPLGGSGELF
>.|9|TRBV11-1|TRBJ2-7
ASSSGGPSN
>TRBD2|12|TRBV29-1|TRBJ2-7
SVSLAGGSYEQY
>.|11|TRBV4-3|TRBJ1-2
ASSQENNYGYT
>TRBD1|13|TRBV20-1|TRBJ1-6
SVGVTGVTNSPLH
>.|12|TRBV11-2|TRBJ2-5
ASSLASIRETQY
>.|9|TRBV28|TRBJ1-1
ASSSYTEAF
>TRBD2|10|TRBV29-1|TRBJ2-3
SVGASGGIQY
>.|10|TRBV3-1|TRBJ1-3
ASSPIGNTIY
>.|13|TRBV14|TRBJ2-1
ASSQEWGPNNEQF
>.|14|TRBV6-1|TRBJ1-4
ASSESLPSMGEKLF
>.|12|TRBV6-2/TRBV6-3|TRBJ1-6
ASSYRDGNSPLH
>TRBD1|15|TRBV6-2/TRBV6-3|TRBJ1-5
ASSPNRGALSNQPQH
>.|12|TRBV9|TRBJ1-2
ASSGRSSNYGYT
>TRBD1|12|TRBV2|TRBJ2-7
ATIPGQGNHEQY
>.|11|TRBV30|TRBJ2-7
AWSPTETYEQY
>.|13|TRBV28|TRBJ2-5
ASIPPGPNQETQY